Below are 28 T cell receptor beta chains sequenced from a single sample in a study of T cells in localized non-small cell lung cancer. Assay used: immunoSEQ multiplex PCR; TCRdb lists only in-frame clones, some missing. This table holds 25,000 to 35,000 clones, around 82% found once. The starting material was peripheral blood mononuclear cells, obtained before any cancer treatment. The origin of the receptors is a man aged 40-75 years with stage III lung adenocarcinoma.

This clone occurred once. The CDR3 DNA is TGTGCCAGCAGGGAGGGTGACTATGGCTACACCTTC. Translation gives CASREGDYGYTF. The chain carries TRBV6-5 and TRBJ1-2; D unresolved. Germline CDR1 is MNHEY and CDR2 is SVGAGI. The CDR3 extends over 12 amino acids. Trimming removed 6 bases at V and 3 bases at J, with 8 bases between.

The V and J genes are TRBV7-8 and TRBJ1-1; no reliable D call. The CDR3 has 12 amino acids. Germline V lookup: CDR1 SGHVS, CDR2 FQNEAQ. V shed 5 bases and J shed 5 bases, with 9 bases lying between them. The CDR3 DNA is TGTGCCAGCAGCCGTGGTGAGACTGAAGCTTTCTTT. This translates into CASSRGETEAFF.

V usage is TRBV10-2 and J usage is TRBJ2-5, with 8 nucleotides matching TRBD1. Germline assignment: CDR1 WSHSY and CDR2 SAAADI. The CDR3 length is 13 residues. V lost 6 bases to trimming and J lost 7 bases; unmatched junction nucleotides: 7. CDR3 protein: CASSEDRAATQYF. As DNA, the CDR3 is TGCGCCAGCAGCGAGGACAGGGCGGCGACCCAGTACTTC.

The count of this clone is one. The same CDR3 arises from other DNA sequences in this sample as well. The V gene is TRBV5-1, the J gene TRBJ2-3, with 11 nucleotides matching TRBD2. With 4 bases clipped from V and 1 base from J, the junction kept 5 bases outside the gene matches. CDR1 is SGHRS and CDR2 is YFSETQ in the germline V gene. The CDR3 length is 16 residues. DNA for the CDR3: TGCGCCAGCAGCCTTAGCGGGAGGGTTGGCACAGATACGCAGTATTTT. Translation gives CASSLSGRVGTDTQYF.

CDR3 residues: CATTRDRDRGRGYTF. For the CDR3, the DNA is TGTGCCACCACCCGAGACCGGGACAGGGGTCGTGGCTACACCTTC. The chain has TRBV15 and TRBJ1-2; 10 bases agree with TRBD1. Germline loops: CDR1 LNHNV, CDR2 YYDKDF (reference sequence). After removal of 7 bases from V and 7 bases from J, the junction contained 12 bases not matched to a gene. CDR3 size: 15 residues.

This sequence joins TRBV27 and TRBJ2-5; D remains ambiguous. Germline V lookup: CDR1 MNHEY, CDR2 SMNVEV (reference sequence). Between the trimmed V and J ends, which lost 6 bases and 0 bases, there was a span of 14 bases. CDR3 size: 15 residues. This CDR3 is CASRPVVADQETQYF. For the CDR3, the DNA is TGTGCCAGCAGGCCGGTGGTAGCCGACCAAGAGACCCAGTACTTC.

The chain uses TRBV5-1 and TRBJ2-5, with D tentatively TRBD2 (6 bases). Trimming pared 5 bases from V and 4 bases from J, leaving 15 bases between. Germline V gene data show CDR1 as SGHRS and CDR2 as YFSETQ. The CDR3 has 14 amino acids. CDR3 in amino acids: CASRTTSIGETQYF. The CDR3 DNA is TGCGCCAGCAGGACGACTAGTATTGGAGAGACCCAGTACTTC.

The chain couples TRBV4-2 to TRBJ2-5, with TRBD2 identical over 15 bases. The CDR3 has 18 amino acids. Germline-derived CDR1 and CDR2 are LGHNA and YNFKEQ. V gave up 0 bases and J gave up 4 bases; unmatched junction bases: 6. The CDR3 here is CASSQDGLAGGPGETQYF. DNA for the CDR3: TGTGCCAGCAGCCAAGATGGACTAGCGGGAGGGCCGGGAGAGACCCAGTACTTC.

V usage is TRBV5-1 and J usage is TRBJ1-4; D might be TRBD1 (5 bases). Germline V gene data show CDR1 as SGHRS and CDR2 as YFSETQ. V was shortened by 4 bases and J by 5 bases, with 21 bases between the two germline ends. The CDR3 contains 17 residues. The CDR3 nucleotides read TGCGCCAGCAGCCGCTCCCCTTCCGGGACGGAAAATGAAAAACTGTTTTTT. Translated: CASSRSPSGTENEKLFF.

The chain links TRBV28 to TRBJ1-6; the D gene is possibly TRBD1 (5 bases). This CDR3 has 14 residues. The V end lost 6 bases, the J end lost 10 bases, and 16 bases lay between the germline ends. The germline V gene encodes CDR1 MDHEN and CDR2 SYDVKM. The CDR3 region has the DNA TGTGCCAGCAGCCCTGATCAGGGCCTATCACCCCTCCACTTT. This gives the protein CASSPDQGLSPLHF. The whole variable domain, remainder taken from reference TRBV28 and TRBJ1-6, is DVKVTQSSRYLVKRTGEKVFLECVQDMDHENMFWYRQDPGLGLRLIYFSYDVKMKEKGDIPEGYSVSREKKERFSLILESASTNQTSMYLCASSPDQGLSPLHFGNGTRLTVT.

Here the CDR3 reads CASSAPGNYGYTF. The CDR3 region has the DNA TGCGCCAGCAGTGCACCGGGGAACTATGGCTACACCTTC. The chain joins TRBV10-2 to TRBJ1-2; D gene unclear. The CDR3 is 13 residues long. V was pared by 4 bases and J by 2 bases, with 8 bases between. The germline gives CDR1 WSHSY, CDR2 SAAADI.

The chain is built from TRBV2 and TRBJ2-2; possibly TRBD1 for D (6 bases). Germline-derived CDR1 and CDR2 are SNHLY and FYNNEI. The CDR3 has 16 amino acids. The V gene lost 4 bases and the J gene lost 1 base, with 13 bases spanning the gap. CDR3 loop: CASSGATGQNTGELFF. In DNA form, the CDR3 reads TGTGCCAGCAGTGGGGCCACGGGACAGAACACCGGGGAGCTGTTTTTT.

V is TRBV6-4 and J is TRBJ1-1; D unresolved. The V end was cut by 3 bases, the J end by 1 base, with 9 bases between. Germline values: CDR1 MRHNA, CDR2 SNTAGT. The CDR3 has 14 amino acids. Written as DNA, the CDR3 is TGTGCCAGCAGTGAACGACACGGGAACACTGAAGCTTTCTTT. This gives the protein CASSERHGNTEAFF.

DNA of the CDR3: TGTGCCAGCAGTTACACCCCCAGGGCCGAAGCTTTCTTT. It yields the protein CASSYTPRAEAFF. The gene calls are TRBV28 and TRBJ1-1, with D possibly being TRBD1 (5 bases). V lost 4 bases and J 8 bases, leaving 14 bases between the germline ends. CDR1 and CDR2 (germline): MDHEN, SYDVKM. This CDR3 comprises 13 residues.

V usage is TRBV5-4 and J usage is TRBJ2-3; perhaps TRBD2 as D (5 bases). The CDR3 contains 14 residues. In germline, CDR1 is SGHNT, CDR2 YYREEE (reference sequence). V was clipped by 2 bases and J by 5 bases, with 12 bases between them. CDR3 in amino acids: CASSFIGDLDTQYF. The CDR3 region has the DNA TGTGCCAGCAGCTTTATCGGGGATTTAGATACGCAGTATTTT. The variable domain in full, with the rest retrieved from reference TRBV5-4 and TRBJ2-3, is ETGVTQSPTHLIKTRGQQVTLRCSSQSGHNTVSWYQQALGQGPQFIFQYYREEENGRGNFPPRFSGLQFPNYSSELNVNALELDDSALYLCASSFIGDLDTQYFGPGTRLTVL.

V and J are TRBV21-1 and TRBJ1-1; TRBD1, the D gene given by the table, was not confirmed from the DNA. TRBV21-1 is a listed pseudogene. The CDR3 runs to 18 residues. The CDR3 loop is CASSRNRGRGLIHAGAFF. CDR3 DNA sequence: TGTGCCAGCAGCAGAAACAGGGGCAGGGGGCTTATCCACGCGGGAGCTTTCTTT.

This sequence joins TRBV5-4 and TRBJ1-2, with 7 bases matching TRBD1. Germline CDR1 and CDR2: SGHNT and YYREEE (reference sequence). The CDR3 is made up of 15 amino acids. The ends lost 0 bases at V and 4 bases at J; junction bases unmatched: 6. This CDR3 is CASSLGWQGGYGYTF. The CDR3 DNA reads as TGTGCCAGCAGCTTGGGTTGGCAGGGGGGCTATGGCTACACCTTC.

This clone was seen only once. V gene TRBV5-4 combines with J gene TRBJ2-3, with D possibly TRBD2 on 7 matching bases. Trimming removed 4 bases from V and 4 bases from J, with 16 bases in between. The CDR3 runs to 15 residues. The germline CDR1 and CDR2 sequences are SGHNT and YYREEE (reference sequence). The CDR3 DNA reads TGTGCCAGCAGCCCGAGGAGGGGGGGGCCAGATACGCAGTATTTT. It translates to CASSPRRGGPDTQYF.

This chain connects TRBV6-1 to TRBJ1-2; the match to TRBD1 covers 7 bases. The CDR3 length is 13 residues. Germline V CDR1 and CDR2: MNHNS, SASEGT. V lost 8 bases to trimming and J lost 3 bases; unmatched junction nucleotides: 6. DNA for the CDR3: TGTGCCAGCCGACAGGGCGTTGACTATGGCTACACCTTC. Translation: CASRQGVDYGYTF.

The CDR3 DNA sequence: TGTGCCAGCACCCCAGGGGCCGTAGCTAACTATGGCTACACCTTC. Its protein is CASTPGAVANYGYTF. J is TRBJ1-2 and V is TRBV7-9; perhaps TRBD1 as D (6 bases). The CDR3 contains 15 residues. Trimming took 7 bases from V and 0 from J, leaving 15 bases between them. Germline lookup yields CDR1 SEHNR and CDR2 FQNEAQ (reference sequence).

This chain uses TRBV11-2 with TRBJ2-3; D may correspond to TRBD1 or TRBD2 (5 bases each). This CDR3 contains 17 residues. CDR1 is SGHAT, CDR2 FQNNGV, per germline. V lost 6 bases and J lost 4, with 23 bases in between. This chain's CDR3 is CASRDNGQGRIADTQYF. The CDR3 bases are TGTGCCAGCAGAGACAATGGTCAGGGACGGATCGCAGATACGCAGTATTTT.

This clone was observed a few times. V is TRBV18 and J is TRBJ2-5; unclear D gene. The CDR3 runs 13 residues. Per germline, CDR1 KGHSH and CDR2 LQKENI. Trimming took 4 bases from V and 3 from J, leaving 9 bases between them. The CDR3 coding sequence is TGTGCCAGCTCACTAACCGAGAAAGAGACCCAGTACTTC. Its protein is CASSLTEKETQYF. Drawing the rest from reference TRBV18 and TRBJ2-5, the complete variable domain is NAGVMQNPRHLVRRRGQEARLRCSPMKGHSHVYWYRQLPEEGLKFMVYLQKENIIDESGMPKERFSAEFPKEGPSILRIQQVVRGDSAAYFCASSLTEKETQYFGPGTRLLVL.

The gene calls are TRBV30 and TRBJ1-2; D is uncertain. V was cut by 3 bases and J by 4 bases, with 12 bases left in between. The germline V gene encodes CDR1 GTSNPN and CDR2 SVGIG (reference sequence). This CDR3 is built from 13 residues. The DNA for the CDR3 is TGTGCCTGGAGGACGGCATCCTTCTATGGCTACACCTTC. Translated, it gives CAWRTASFYGYTF.

The CDR3 reads CASSLSSTAGGIGYGYTF. For the CDR3, the DNA is TGTGCCAGCAGTTTATCGAGCACCGCAGGGGGTATAGGTTATGGCTACACCTTC. V and J are TRBV27 and TRBJ1-2; 7 bases agree with TRBD1. J gave up 5 bases and V 0 bases, and 15 bases lay outside the gene matches. Germline CDR1 and CDR2: MNHEY and SMNVEV (reference sequence). CDR3 length: 18 residues.

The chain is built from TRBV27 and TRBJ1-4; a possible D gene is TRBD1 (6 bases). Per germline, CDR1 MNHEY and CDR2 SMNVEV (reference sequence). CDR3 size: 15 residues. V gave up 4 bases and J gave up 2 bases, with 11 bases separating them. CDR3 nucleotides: TGTGCCAGCAGTTCAGGGGCCGGGACTAATGAAAAACTGTTTTTT. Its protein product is CASSSGAGTNEKLFF.

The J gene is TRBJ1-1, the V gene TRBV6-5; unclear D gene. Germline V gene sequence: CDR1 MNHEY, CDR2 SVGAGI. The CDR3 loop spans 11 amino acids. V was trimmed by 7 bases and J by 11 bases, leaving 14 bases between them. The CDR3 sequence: CASTGGEDAFF. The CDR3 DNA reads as TGTGCCAGCACTGGTGGGGAGGACGCTTTCTTT.

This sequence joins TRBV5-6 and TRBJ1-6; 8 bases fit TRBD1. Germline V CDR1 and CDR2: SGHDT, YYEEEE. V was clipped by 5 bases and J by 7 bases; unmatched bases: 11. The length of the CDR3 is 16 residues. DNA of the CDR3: TGTGCCAGCAGTGATCTTCAGGGGGCCATGAATTCACCCCTCCACTTT. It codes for CASSDLQGAMNSPLHF. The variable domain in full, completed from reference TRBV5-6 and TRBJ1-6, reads DAGVTQSPTHLIKTRGQQVTLRCSPKSGHDTVSWYQQALGQGPQFIFQYYEEEERQRGNFPDRFSGHQFPNYSSELNVNALLLGDSALYLCASSDLQGAMNSPLHFGNGTRLTVT.

The CDR3 reads CASSDRSNQPQHF. As DNA, the CDR3 is TGTGCCAGCAGTGACAGGAGCAATCAGCCCCAGCATTTT. V gene TRBV25-1 combines with J gene TRBJ1-5, with no clear D. CDR1 is MGHDK and CDR2 is SYGVNS in the germline V gene. Deletions cut 3 bases from V and 1 base from J, with 4 bases between. The CDR3 length is 13 residues.